This TCR beta chain is from a study of human T cells and chemical hapten exposure. Time point meaning: patch test 3, about 24 weeks after DPC sensitization. This sample's treatment: therapeutic diphenylcyclopropenone sensitization with weekly scalp DPC. The table lists this clonotype with a few counts. Germline values: CDR1 SGHTA, CDR2 FQGNSA. The CDR3 covers 12 residues. V shed 11 bases and J shed 4 bases, with 13 bases lying between them. TCRdb analysed the RACE reads with MiXCR anew, one entry per CDR3 protein. This table holds roughly 100,000 distinct CDR3 sequences, 30% to 35% found once. The sequenced sample was whole blood, obtained in connection with sensitization to the hapten diphenylcyclopropenone (DPC). This TCR derives from a man aged 35 to 55 with alopecia areata. Some clones in this sample may be carry-over from other donors' samples. The rearrangement links TRBV7-2 to TRBJ2-3; possibly TRBD1 or TRBD2 for D (7 bases each). CDR3 DNA sequence: TGTGCCTCCAGGGGGGGGGCAGATACGCAGTATTTT. It yields the protein CASRGGADTQYF.